This T cell receptor beta chain was identified in a study of blood T cells in healthy people across ages. For the second PCR, which ran for about 7 to 12 cycles, a sample-barcoded 5' primer and a J-beta primer mix were used. With 12 random nucleotides, a template-switch adaptor tagged each individual cDNA molecule. From the 5' RACE reads, TCRdb called clonotypes with MiXCR, one entry per CDR3 protein. The table records approximately 790,000 distinct CDR3 sequences, around 62% of them present only once. The germline V gene has CDR1 ENHRY and CDR2 SYGVKD. V shed 2 bases and J shed 0 bases, with 7 bases lying between them. The CDR3 is 14 amino acids. The study drew donors from healthy Caucasian individuals in Russia aged 6 to 90. Staff drew roughly 10 milliliters of peripheral blood from each donor.

The source of this sequence is a man aged 25 to 40 in good health. What was sequenced was blood. The chain is built from TRBV10-3 and TRBJ1-1; D may be TRBD1 (6 bases). CDR3: CAISENRVNTEAFF. The CDR3 region has the DNA TGTGCCATCAGTGAGAACAGGGTGAACACTGAAGCTTTCTTT.